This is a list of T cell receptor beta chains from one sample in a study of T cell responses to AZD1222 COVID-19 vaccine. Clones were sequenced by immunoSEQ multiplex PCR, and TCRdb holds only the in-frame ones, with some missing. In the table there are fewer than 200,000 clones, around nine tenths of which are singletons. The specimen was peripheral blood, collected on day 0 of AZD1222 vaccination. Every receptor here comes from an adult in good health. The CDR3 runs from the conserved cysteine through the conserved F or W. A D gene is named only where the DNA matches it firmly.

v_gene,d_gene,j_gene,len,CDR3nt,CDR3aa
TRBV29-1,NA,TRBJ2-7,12,TGCAGCGTTGAAAAGGGGTTCCACGAGCAGTACTTC,CSVEKGFHEQYF
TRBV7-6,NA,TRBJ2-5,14,TGTGCCAGCAGCTTTAAGGGGTTGGGAGAGACCCAGTACTTC,CASSFKGLGETQYF
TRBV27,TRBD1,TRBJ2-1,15,TGTGCCAGCACCCAGAGGGGGCTCTCCTACAATGAGCAGTTCTTC,CASTQRGLSYNEQFF
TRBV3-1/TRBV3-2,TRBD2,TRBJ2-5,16,TGTGCCAGCAGCCAACCCTCGGGGGGGTACCAAGAGACCCAGTACTTC,CASSQPSGGYQETQYF
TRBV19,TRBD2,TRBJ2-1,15,TGTGCCAGTAGCCAACTAGCGGGAGAGTACAATGAGCAGTTCTTC,CASSQLAGEYNEQFF
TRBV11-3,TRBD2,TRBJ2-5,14,TGTGCCAGCGCTGAAAGCGGGAGATTGGAGACCCAGTACTTC,CASAESGRLETQYF
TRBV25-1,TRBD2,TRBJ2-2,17,TGTGCCAGCAGTGATCTCAGACGGGGGGGATTTTCCGGGGAGCTGTTTTTT,CASSDLRRGGFSGELFF
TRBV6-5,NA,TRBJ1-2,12,TGTGCCAGCGCCACGGGGGGACGAGGCTACACCTTC,CASATGGRGYTF
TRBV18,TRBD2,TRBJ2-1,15,TGTGCCAGCTCACCCGGACTAGCGACCAGGGATGAGCAGTTCTTC,CASSPGLATRDEQFF
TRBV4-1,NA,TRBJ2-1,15,TGCGCCAGCAGCCAAGGGGCGGCTACCTACAATGAGCAGTTCTTC,CASSQGAATYNEQFF
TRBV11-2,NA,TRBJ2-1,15,TGTGCCAGCACTAAGGGCCAAACGGGGTACAATCAGCAGTTCTTC,CASTKGQTGYNQQFF